This passage covers 23 T cell receptor beta chains from one sample sequenced in a study of human T cells and chemical hapten exposure. Time point: pre-sensitization, week 0. Specified treatment: therapeutic diphenylcyclopropenone sensitization with weekly scalp DPC. TCRdb passed the RACE reads through MiXCR, listing each CDR3 protein once. The table includes about 380,000 distinct CDR3 sequences, approximately 5.1% detected once. The starting material was whole blood, obtained in connection with sensitization to the hapten diphenylcyclopropenone (DPC). The receptors were gathered from a woman between 45 and 60 years old with alopecia areata. Some clones in this sample may be carry-over from other donors' samples.

This clonotype was recorded many times. V usage is TRBV15 and J usage is TRBJ2-3; D gene ambiguous. The CDR3 covers 14 residues. Trimming left V 0 bases short and J 4 bases short, with 8 bases between. Germline CDR1 is LNHNV and CDR2 is YYDKDF (reference sequence). The CDR3 DNA reads TGTGCCACCAGCAGAGATCTTGCGTCAGATACGCAGTATTTT. It specifies CATSRDLASDTQYF.

This clonotype was counted ten times or more. CDR3 in amino acids: CSARGSGTPIGNTIYF. The CDR3 DNA reads TGCAGTGCTAGAGGATCAGGGACTCCCATTGGAAACACCATATATTTT. The chain is built from TRBV20-1 and TRBJ1-3; TRBD1 is a possible D gene (5 bases). CDR3 length: 16 residues. Germline CDR1 reads DFQATT; CDR2 reads SNEGSKA (reference sequence). Trimming shortened V by 1 base and J by 3 bases, and 16 bases separated the two germline ends.

This clonotype was recorded a few times. The chain joins TRBV5-1 to TRBJ2-1; tentatively, D is TRBD2 (6 bases). The germline V and J ends were trimmed by 3 bases and 15 bases, with 16 bases remaining between them. CDR1 and CDR2 from the germline V gene are SGHRS and YFSETQ. This CDR3 is 12 amino acids long. As DNA, the CDR3 is TGCGCCAGCAGCTGGTCGGGAGATCGCGGGTTCTTC. It specifies CASSWSGDRGFF.

This clonotype was picked up a small number of times. This chain links TRBV29-1 with TRBJ1-6; D is uncertain. Germline V gives CDR1 SQVTM, CDR2 ANQGSEA. Trimming took 6 bases from V and 11 from J, leaving 17 bases between them. The CDR3 runs 13 residues. Here the CDR3 DNA reads TGCAGCGTCGCTACAAGGGCCGGGACACCCCTCCACTTT. It specifies CSVATRAGTPLHF.

For this clonotype: Just one base apart from a much larger clone, this may be a read error. The CDR3 DNA sequence: TGTGCCAGCAGGTCAGACTCTGGGGCCTACGTCCTGACTTTC. Translated, it gives CASRSDSGAYVLTF. This chain links TRBV7-8 with TRBJ2-6, with D tentatively TRBD1 (5 bases). The germline gives CDR1 SGHVS, CDR2 FQNEAQ. This CDR3 contains 14 residues.

There are many counts of this clonotype. This chain links TRBV20-1 with TRBJ1-2, with D possibly matching TRBD1 (6 bases). This CDR3 is built from 12 residues. Germline V gene sequence: CDR1 DFQATT, CDR2 SNEGSKA (reference sequence). The ends were cut back, 5 bases at V and 7 bases at J, with 14 bases in the middle. The CDR3 loop reads CSASTGNGGYTF. In DNA form, the CDR3 reads TGCAGTGCTTCAACAGGGAACGGTGGCTACACCTTC.

The chain recombines TRBV4-1 with TRBJ2-7; D not certain. CDR3 length equals 14 residues. In germline, CDR1 is MGHRA, CDR2 YSYEKL. The V end was cut by 1 base, the J end by 5 bases, with 12 bases between. The CDR3 region has the DNA TGCGCCAGCAGCCAAGTCCGGCAGATCCACGAGCAGTACTTC. Encoded protein: CASSQVRQIHEQYF.

In this sample, this clonotype turned up many times. This chain uses TRBV14 with TRBJ2-1; no reliable D call. Germline V gene sequence: CDR1 SGHDN, CDR2 FVKESK. V lost 4 bases to trimming and J lost 10 bases, with 14 bases between them. The CDR3 is 13 amino acids. CDR3 nucleotides: TGTGCCAGCAGCCTCGTAGACCTCCAAGAGCAGTTCTTC. It is translated as CASSLVDLQEQFF.

This clonotype appeared many times. The V gene is TRBV6-4, the J gene TRBJ2-3; 12 bases align to TRBD2. Trimming cost V 5 bases and J 0 bases; bases outside gene matches: 9. Germline V gene sequence: CDR1 MRHNA, CDR2 SNTAGT. The CDR3 is 18 residues long. The CDR3 nucleotides are TGTGCCAGCAGTTCCCTAGCGGGAGGGCTGAGGAGCACAGATACGCAGTATTTT. As protein: CASSSLAGGLRSTDTQYF.

This clonotype showed up just a few times. The V and J genes are TRBV11-2 and TRBJ1-6; no clear D. CDR1 SGHAT and CDR2 FQNNGV come from the germline V gene. The V end lost 3 bases, the J end lost 10 bases, and 7 bases lay between the germline ends. This CDR3 spans 12 amino acids. CDR3 in amino acids: CASSLMSSPLHF. In DNA, the CDR3 is TGTGCCAGCAGCTTGATGTCCTCACCCCTCCACTTT.

In this sample, this clonotype turned up many times. This chain uses TRBV5-6 with TRBJ1-1; 7 nucleotides match TRBD1. The germline gives CDR1 SGHDT, CDR2 YYEEEE. V shed 2 bases and J 4 bases; nucleotides not matched to a gene: 8. There are 15 residues in the CDR3. The CDR3 here is CASSFKQGSFTEAFF. CDR3 nucleotides: TGTGCCAGCAGCTTTAAACAGGGGAGCTTCACTGAAGCTTTCTTT.

This clonotype was recorded many times. This chain uses TRBV12-3 or TRBV12-4 with TRBJ2-7, with TRBD2 matching over 10 bases. This CDR3 is built from 17 residues. The junction had 10 bases not matched to a gene; V was cut back by 5 bases and J by 0 bases. The DNA for the CDR3 is TGTGCCAGCAGTCCACAGCGGGGGGGCTTGAGCTCCTACGAGCAGTACTTC. This sequence encodes CASSPQRGGLSSYEQYF.

This clonotype was picked up many times. This sequence joins TRBV28 and TRBJ2-1, with 12 bases identical to TRBD2. This CDR3 spans 14 amino acids. Germline V gene sequence: CDR1 MDHEN, CDR2 SYDVKM. V shed 8 bases and J 7 bases; nucleotides not matched to a gene: 6. The CDR3 spells CASLAGGPVNEQFF. DNA of the CDR3: TGTGCCAGCCTAGCGGGAGGGCCGGTAAATGAGCAGTTCTTC.

This clonotype was counted many times. The chain uses TRBV6-5 and TRBJ2-7, with 7 bases matching TRBD2. CDR3 length equals 14 residues. CDR1 and CDR2 from the germline V gene are MNHEY and SVGAGI. The junction had 3 bases not matched to a gene; V was cut back by 0 bases and J by 4 bases. The CDR3 spells CASSYSAGAYEQYF. In DNA form, the CDR3 reads TGTGCCAGCAGTTACTCCGCGGGAGCATACGAGCAGTACTTC.

The chain employs TRBV12-3 or TRBV12-4 and TRBJ2-1, with D possibly matching TRBD1 (5 bases). Trimming left V 7 bases short and J 7 bases short, with 23 bases between. The CDR3 runs 16 residues. The CDR3 loop is CASTELGFLGDNEQFF. Here the CDR3 DNA reads TGTGCCAGCACGGAACTGGGTTTCTTAGGGGATAATGAGCAGTTCTTC.

Ten or more counts support this clonotype. The chain has TRBV5-1 and TRBJ2-7; no clear D gene. V was cut by 7 bases and J by 1 base, with 27 bases left in between. Germline V gives CDR1 SGHRS, CDR2 YFSETQ. CDR3 length equals 18 residues. CDR3 in DNA: TGCGCCAGCCAGCTACGGTCTCACACTTCCATCCGTTCCTACGAGCAGTACTTC. Encoded protein: CASQLRSHTSIRSYEQYF.

The table lists this clonotype with a few counts. This sequence joins TRBV5-1 and TRBJ2-1; TRBD1 aligns across 9 bases. The J segment lost 12 bases and the V segment lost 0 bases, leaving 13 bases of the junction unmatched. Germline CDR1 and CDR2: SGHRS and YFSETQ. The length of the CDR3 is 16 residues. The CDR3 sequence is CASSLEAVTGGYGQFF. CDR3 bases: TGCGCCAGCAGCTTGGAGGCGGTGACAGGGGGATACGGGCAGTTCTTC.

This clonotype was counted ten times or more. This rearrangement joins TRBV25-1 to TRBJ2-3; maybe TRBD2 (6 bases). There are 15 residues in the CDR3. Germline-derived CDR1 and CDR2 are MGHDK and SYGVNS. The V end was cut by 6 bases, the J end by 7 bases, with 20 bases between. The CDR3: CASSAAGGAGNTQYF. CDR3 bases: TGTGCCAGCAGCGCGGCGGGCGGGGCCGGGAATACGCAGTATTTT.

The chain combines TRBV27 with TRBJ2-1; 9 bases are a match to TRBD1. The CDR3 is 15 residues long. Germline CDR1 reads MNHEY; CDR2 reads SMNVEV (reference sequence). V dropped 6 bases and J dropped 5; count of bases not matched to a gene: 8. Here the CDR3 DNA reads TGTGCCAGCAGCCACGGACAGGGGACCCACAATGAGCAGTTCTTC. Amino acids: CASSHGQGTHNEQFF.

This clonotype occurred many times. The chain links TRBV19 to TRBJ2-7; D unresolved. Germline CDR1 is LNHDA and CDR2 is SQIVND (reference sequence). The CDR3 has 14 residues. The V gene lost 4 bases and the J gene lost 1 base, with 11 bases spanning the gap. CDR3 sequence: CASSTGPRSYEQYF. CDR3 bases: TGTGCCAGTAGTACCGGTCCACGATCCTACGAGCAGTACTTC.

There are a few counts of this clonotype. The chain recombines TRBV14 with TRBJ1-1; unclear D gene. Germline V gene data show CDR1 as SGHDN and CDR2 as FVKESK. The CDR3 contains 16 residues. With 1 base removed from V and 5 bases from J, the gap between germline ends came to 17 bases. The CDR3 reads CASSQAGSGVRTEAFF. DNA for the CDR3: TGTGCCAGCAGCCAAGCGGGGAGCGGGGTGAGGACTGAAGCTTTCTTT.

This clonotype was observed a few times. V gene TRBV30 combines with J gene TRBJ1-5, with D tentatively TRBD1 (6 bases). This CDR3 region has 13 residues. V shed 5 bases and J shed 5 bases, with 13 bases lying between them. The germline V gene has CDR1 GTSNPN and CDR2 SVGIG (reference sequence). CDR3 sequence: CAWEQGSDQPQHF. CDR3 DNA sequence: TGTGCCTGGGAACAGGGATCGGATCAGCCCCAGCATTTT.

This clonotype has at least ten counts. The gene calls are TRBV5-4 and TRBJ1-1; 9 bases fit TRBD1. The germline V gene encodes CDR1 SGHNT and CDR2 YYREEE (reference sequence). The CDR3 extends over 15 amino acids. With V trimmed by 5 bases and J by 4 bases, 9 bases remained unmatched. The CDR3 DNA follows: TGTGCCAGCAGTCCCGGGACAGGGAGGCCCACTGAAGCTTTCTTT. This codes for CASSPGTGRPTEAFF.